Listed below are T cell receptor beta chains from one sample, sequenced in a study of graft-versus-host responses after intestinal transplantation. These TCRs are of unknown antigen specificity. Generated by immunoSEQ multiplex PCR, the TCRdb table keeps only in-frame clones and is missing some. This repertoire shows 93,000 or so clones, under 95% found once; its top ten account for 0.9% to 1.5%. The sample in question was unstimulated CD8+ T cells sorted from spleen or lymph node cells, obtained before intestinal transplant. The origin of the receptors is a human donor who received an intestinal transplant. The CDR3 runs from the conserved cysteine through the conserved F or W.

V	J	CDR3
TRBV11-3	TRBJ2-3	CASSPGHSGMDTQYF
TRBV6-1	TRBJ2-5	CASTPSGGTQETQYF
TRBV6-5	TRBJ2-7	CASSYSGEQYF
TRBV7-9	TRBJ2-3	CASTPDHQTDTQYF
TRBV6-6	TRBJ1-2	CASSQTGSYGYTF
TRBV4-1	TRBJ2-2	CASSHSGGGTGELFF
TRBV5-6	TRBJ2-1	CASSRRQGAPYNEQFF
TRBV6-7	TRBJ2-3	CASSYLAGGTDTQYF
TRBV7-9	TRBJ2-1	CASILLAGGTDEQFF
TRBV15	TRBJ2-7	CATSRDPAGSYEQYF
TRBV4-1	NA	CASSQVGRDSHYEQYF
TRBV7-2	TRBJ2-6	CASSLGPYSGANVLTF
TRBV4-1	TRBJ2-7	CASSQDTGQGFYEQYF
TRBV7-2	TRBJ1-5	CASSFVNSNQPQHF
TRBV19	TRBJ1-5	CASSIMGGNQPQHF
TRBV4-1	TRBJ1-5	CASSQEWWQGLSNQPQHF
TRBV29-1	TRBJ1-2	CSVISTKTGNYGYTF
TRBV2	TRBJ1-2	CASSERTGLNYGYTF
TRBV9	TRBJ1-2	CASSVEGGTGNIGYGYTF
TRBV6-4	TRBJ2-7	CASIRAGPPYEQYF
TRBV5-1	TRBJ2-1	CASSWGAGEQFF
TRBV19	TRBJ2-7	CASICGGNYEQYF
TRBV4-1	TRBJ2-7	CASSDPHGGSYEQYF
TRBV4-1	TRBJ2-1	CASNPAGGPSNEQFF
TRBV25-1	TRBJ2-5	CASSEYFSLGVETQYF
TRBV5-1	TRBJ2-7	CASSFNPYEQYF
TRBV6-1	TRBJ1-1	CASSDGLQTYTEAFF
TRBV7-7	TRBJ2-1	CASSPGLVPYNEQFF